In its sample, the clone carrying this T cell receptor (beta chain) was seen many times. V was clipped by 0 bases and J by 7 bases, with 13 bases between them. The CDR3 is 13 residues long. Looked up from germline, CDR1 is GTSNPN and CDR2 is SVGIG (reference sequence). Arm-PCR with iRepertoire HTBI primers amplified the CDR3 regions for these TCR beta libraries. TCRdb itself ran the multiplex PCR reads through MiXCR, one entry per CDR3 protein. This sample carries 400,000 or so distinct CDR3 sequences, less than 25% of them seen once, and the ten largest clones take around 20%. Time point meaning: persistent/refractory GD, antithyroid drugs over 5 years with positive TRAb. With RNA extracted from PBMCs as input, the TCR library was made. Patient provenance is recorded as an endocrinology department in Xi'an, China. These data are taken from a study of regulatory T cells in long-lasting Graves disease.

The TCR sequence derives from a female donor with Graves disease. The sample was peripheral blood mononuclear cells (PBMCs), taken when the disease was refractory, from a patient treated with antithyroid drugs. This rearrangement joins TRBV30 to TRBJ2-7; D is possibly TRBD1 (6 bases). CDR3 sequence (DNA): TGTGCCTGGAGTGTACAGCAGGGGCAAGAGCAGTACTTC. Encoded protein: CAWSVQQGQEQYF.